This paragraph covers one TCR beta chain sequence. The V gene's germline CDR1 is MNHEY and CDR2 SVGAGI. This CDR3 has 16 residues. Trimming took 0 bases from V and 2 from J; bases not matched to a gene: 5. The sample originates from a study of blood T cell repertoires in COVID-19. Overall study context: Samples representing acute and convalescent COVID-19 were sourced from the United States, Italy and Spain. The analysed material was cDNA or gDNA that came from T cells, B-cell-depleted T cells, or PBMCs.

As processed by the authors: Amplified reference gene primers provided the basis for estimating nucleated cell counts. The table came from immunoSEQ multiplex PCR; TCRdb's copy has only in-frame clones and leaves some out. V and J calls and clone size follow that table, whereas D and trimming were derived from the DNA. The table records about 160,000 clones, approximately 87% of them present only once. It was during active infection that Seattle patients were enrolled and then longitudinally followed. The receptor's source is a woman aged 70-85 years with COVID-19, enrolled during active disease. The chain carries TRBV6-5 and TRBJ2-3, with 7 bases identical to TRBD2. The specimen sequenced was peripheral blood. Here the CDR3 reads CASSYSQRGSTDTQYF. The CDR3 bases are TGTGCCAGCAGTTACTCCCAGCGGGGCTCCACAGATACGCAGTATTTT.